This T cell receptor (beta chain) comes out of a study of T-cell memory formation after mild COVID-19. Each CDR3 protein gets one entry after TCRdb re-called the 5' RACE reads with MiXCR. The sample holds about 200,000 distinct CDR3 sequences; around 9.1% are singletons and the top ten take roughly 3.5%. This CDR3 is 16 amino acids long. V was pared by 0 bases and J by 3 bases, with 15 bases between. The germline V gene has CDR1 MNHEY and CDR2 SVGAGI. The clonotype originates from a man between 18 and 29 years old who had mild COVID-19 (a few samples of this study predate the infection). Cell type and time point are not known. The chain uses TRBV6-5 and TRBJ2-7, with unresolved D. The sample taken for sequencing was PBMCs or a T cell subset sorted from them (not recorded which). CDR3 sequence reads: CASSYSLGRRNYEQYF. CDR3 coding DNA: TGTGCCAGCAGTTACTCGCTGGGTCGCAGGAACTACGAGCAGTACTTC.